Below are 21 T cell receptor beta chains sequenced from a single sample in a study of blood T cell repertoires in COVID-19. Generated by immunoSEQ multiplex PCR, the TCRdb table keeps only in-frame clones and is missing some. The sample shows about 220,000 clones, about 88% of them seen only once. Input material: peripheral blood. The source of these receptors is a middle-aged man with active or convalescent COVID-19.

CDR3 protein: CASSWPGLAGGSGETQYF. The CDR3 DNA sequence: TGTGCCAGCAGCTGGCCCGGACTAGCGGGAGGGTCCGGGGAGACCCAGTACTTC. The chain has TRBV5-5 and TRBJ2-5, with 15 positions matching TRBD2. This CDR3 is 18 amino acids long. V shed 3 bases and J 5 bases; nucleotides not matched to a gene: 11. Germline CDR1 reads SGHKS; CDR2 reads YYEKEE (reference sequence).

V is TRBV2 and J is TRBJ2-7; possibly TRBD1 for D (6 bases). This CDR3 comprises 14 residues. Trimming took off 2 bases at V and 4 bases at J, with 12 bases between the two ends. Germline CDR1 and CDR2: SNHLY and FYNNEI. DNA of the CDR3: TGTGCCAGCAGTGAACGGCAGGGGATATACGAGCAGTACTTC. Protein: CASSERQGIYEQYF.

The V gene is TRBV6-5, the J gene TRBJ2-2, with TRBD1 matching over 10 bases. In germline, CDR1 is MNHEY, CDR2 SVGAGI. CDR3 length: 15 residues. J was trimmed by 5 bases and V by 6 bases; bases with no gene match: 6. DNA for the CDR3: TGTGCCAGCAGAGCCGGGACAGGGGTGACCGGGGAGCTGTTTTTT. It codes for CASRAGTGVTGELFF.

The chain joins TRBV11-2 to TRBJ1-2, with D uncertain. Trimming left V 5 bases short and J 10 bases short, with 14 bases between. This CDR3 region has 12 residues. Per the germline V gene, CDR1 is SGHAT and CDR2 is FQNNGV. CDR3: CASSQRRDHYTF. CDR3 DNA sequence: TGTGCCAGCAGCCAGCGACGGGATCACTACACCTTC.

CDR3 in amino acids: CASSQGTDSYGYTF. The CDR3 DNA reads as TGTGCCAGCAGCCAAGGGACAGACTCCTATGGCTACACCTTC. This chain uses TRBV4-2 with TRBJ1-2, with D tentatively TRBD1 (6 bases). V was trimmed by 1 base and J by 4 bases, leaving 10 bases between them. Germline V gene sequence: CDR1 LGHNA, CDR2 YNFKEQ. The CDR3 consists of 14 residues.

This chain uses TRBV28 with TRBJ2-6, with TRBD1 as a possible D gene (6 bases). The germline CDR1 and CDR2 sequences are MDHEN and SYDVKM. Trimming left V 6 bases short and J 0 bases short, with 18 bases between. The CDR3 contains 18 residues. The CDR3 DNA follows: TGTGCCAGCAGACGGCAGGGGCCTATTATCTCTGGGGCCAACGTCCTGACTTTC. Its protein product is CASRRQGPIISGANVLTF.

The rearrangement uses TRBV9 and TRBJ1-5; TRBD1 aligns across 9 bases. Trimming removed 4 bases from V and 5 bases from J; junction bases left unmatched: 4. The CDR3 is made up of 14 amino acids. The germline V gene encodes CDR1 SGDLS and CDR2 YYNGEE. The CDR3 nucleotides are TGTGCCAGCAGCCCTCACAGGGGGCATCAGCCCCAGCATTTT. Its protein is CASSPHRGHQPQHF.

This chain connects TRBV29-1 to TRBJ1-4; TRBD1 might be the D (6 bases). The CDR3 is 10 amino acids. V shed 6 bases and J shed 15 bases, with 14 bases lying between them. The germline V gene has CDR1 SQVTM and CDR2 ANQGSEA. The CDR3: CSVSDRDMFF. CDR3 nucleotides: TGCAGCGTGTCGGACAGAGACATGTTTTTT.

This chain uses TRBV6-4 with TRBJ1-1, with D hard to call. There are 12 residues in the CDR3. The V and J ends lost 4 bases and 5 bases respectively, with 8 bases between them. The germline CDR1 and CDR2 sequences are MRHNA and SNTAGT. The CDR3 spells CASSAPGTEAFF. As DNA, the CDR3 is TGTGCCAGCAGTGCACCCGGGACTGAAGCTTTCTTT.

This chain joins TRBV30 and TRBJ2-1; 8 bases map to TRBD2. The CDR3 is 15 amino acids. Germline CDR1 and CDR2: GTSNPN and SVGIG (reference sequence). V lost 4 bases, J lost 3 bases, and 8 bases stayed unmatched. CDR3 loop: CAWKGREGYYNEQFF. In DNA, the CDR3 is TGTGCCTGGAAGGGACGGGAGGGATACTACAATGAGCAGTTCTTC.

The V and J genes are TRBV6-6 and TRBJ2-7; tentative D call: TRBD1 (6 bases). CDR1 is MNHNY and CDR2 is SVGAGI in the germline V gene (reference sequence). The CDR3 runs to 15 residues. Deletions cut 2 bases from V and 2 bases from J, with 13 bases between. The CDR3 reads CASSYIQGRPYEQYF. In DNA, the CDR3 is TGTGCCAGCAGTTACATCCAGGGGCGACCCTACGAGCAGTACTTC.

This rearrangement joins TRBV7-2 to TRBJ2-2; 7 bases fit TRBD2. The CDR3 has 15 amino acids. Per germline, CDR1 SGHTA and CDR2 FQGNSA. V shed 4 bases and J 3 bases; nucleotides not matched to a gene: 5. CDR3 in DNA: TGTGCCAGCAGCTGGGGGGGGACTTACACCGGGGAGCTGTTTTTT. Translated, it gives CASSWGGTYTGELFF.

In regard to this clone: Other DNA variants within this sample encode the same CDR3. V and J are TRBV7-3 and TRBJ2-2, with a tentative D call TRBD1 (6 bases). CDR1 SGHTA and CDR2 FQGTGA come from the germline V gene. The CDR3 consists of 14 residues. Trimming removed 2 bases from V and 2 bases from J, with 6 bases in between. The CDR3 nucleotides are TGTGCCAGCAGCTTAGGGGGCAACACCGGGGAGCTGTTTTTT. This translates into CASSLGGNTGELFF.

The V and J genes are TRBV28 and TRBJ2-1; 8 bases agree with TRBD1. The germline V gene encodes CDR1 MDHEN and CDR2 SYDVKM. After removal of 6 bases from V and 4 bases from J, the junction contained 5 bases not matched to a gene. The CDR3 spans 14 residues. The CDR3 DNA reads TGTGCCAGCAGCTCAAGGGACAGGTACAATGAGCAGTTCTTC. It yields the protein CASSSRDRYNEQFF. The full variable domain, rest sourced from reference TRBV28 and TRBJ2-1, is DVKVTQSSRYLVKRTGEKVFLECVQDMDHENMFWYRQDPGLGLRLIYFSYDVKMKEKGDIPEGYSVSREKKERFSLILESASTNQTSMYLCASSSRDRYNEQFFGPGTRLTVL.

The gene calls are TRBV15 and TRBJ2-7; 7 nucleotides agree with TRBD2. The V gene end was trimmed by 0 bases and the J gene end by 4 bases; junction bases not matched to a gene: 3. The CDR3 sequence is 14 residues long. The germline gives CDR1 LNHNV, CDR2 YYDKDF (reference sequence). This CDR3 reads CATSRDPGGYEQYF. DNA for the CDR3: TGTGCCACCAGCAGAGATCCGGGGGGTTACGAGCAGTACTTC.

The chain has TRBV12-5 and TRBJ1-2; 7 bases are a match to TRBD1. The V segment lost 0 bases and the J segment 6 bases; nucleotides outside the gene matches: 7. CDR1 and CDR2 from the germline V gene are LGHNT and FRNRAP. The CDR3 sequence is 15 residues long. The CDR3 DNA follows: TGTGCTAGTGGTTTGGTACCGGACAGGCCTGATGGCTACACCTTC. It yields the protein CASGLVPDRPDGYTF.

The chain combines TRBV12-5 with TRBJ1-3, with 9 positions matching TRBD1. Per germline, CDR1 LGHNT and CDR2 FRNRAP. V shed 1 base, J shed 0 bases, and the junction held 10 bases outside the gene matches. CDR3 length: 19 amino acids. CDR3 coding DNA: TGTGCTAGTGGTTTGGAAACCGGGACAGGGATGATCTCTGGAAACACCATATATTTT. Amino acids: CASGLETGTGMISGNTIYF.

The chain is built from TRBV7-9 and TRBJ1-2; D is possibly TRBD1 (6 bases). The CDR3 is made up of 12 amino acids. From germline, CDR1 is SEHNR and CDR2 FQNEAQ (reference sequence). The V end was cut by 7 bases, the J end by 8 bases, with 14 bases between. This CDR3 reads CASTTGTKGYTF. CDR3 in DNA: TGTGCCAGCACCACCGGGACAAAAGGCTACACCTTC. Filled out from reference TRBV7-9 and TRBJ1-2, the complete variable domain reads DTGVSQNPRHKITKRGQNVTFRCDPISEHNRLYWYRQTLGQGPEFLTYFQNEAQLEKSRLLSDRFSAERPKGSFSTLEIQRTEQGDSAMYLCASTTGTKGYTFGSGTRLTVV.

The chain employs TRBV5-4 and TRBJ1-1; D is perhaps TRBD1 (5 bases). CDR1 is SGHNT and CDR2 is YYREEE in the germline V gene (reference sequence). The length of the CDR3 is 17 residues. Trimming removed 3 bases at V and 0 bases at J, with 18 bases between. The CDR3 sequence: CASSSGTRELMNTEAFF. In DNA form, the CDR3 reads TGTGCCAGCAGCTCCGGGACTCGGGAGCTGATGAACACTGAAGCTTTCTTT. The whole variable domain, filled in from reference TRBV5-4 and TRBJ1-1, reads ETGVTQSPTHLIKTRGQQVTLRCSSQSGHNTVSWYQQALGQGPQFIFQYYREEENGRGNFPPRFSGLQFPNYSSELNVNALELDDSALYLCASSSGTRELMNTEAFFGQGTRLTVV.

The CDR3 protein is CASSLVGAGGPGEQFF. In nucleotides, the CDR3 is TGCGCCAGCAGCTTGGTGGGAGCGGGAGGGCCCGGTGAGCAGTTCTTC. This chain links TRBV5-1 with TRBJ2-1; TRBD2 aligns across 10 bases. The CDR3 has 16 amino acids. With 0 bases clipped from V and 9 bases from J, the junction kept 9 bases outside the gene matches. CDR1 and CDR2 (germline): SGHRS, YFSETQ.

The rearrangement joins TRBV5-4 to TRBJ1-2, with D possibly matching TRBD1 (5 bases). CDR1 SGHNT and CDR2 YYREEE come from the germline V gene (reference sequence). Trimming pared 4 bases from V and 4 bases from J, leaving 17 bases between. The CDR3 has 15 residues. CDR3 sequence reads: CASSRRDGQSYGYTF. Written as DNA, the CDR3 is TGTGCCAGCAGCAGGCGGGACGGCCAAAGCTATGGCTACACCTTC. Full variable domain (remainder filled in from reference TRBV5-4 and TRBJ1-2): ETGVTQSPTHLIKTRGQQVTLRCSSQSGHNTVSWYQQALGQGPQFIFQYYREEENGRGNFPPRFSGLQFPNYSSELNVNALELDDSALYLCASSRRDGQSYGYTFGSGTRLTVV.